The next 2 T cell receptor beta chains were all read from a single sample in a study of blood T cell repertoires in COVID-19. The table came from immunoSEQ multiplex PCR; TCRdb's copy has only in-frame clones and leaves some out. This repertoire shows 150,000 to 200,000 clones, about 88% found once; its top ten account for roughly 24%. The sample comprised PBMCs or T cells enriched from blood (not recorded which). The receptors come from a woman between 40 and 55 years old in a cohort exposed to, infected with or recovered from COVID-19 (not recorded which).

The chain recombines TRBV16 with TRBJ1-1, with D hard to call. V lost 7 bases and J lost 5, with 23 bases in between. CDR3 size: 16 residues. Germline V CDR1 and CDR2: KGHSY, FQNENV. CDR3 DNA sequence: TGTGCCAGCATCGTCGGGGTGACTACATTTAATACTGAAGCTTTCTTT. It specifies CASIVGVTTFNTEAFF.

The J gene is TRBJ1-2, the V gene TRBV5-4; 7 bases fit TRBD1. The CDR3 sequence is 16 residues long. The V gene end was trimmed by 3 bases and the J gene end by 4 bases; junction bases not matched to a gene: 12. CDR1 and CDR2 (germline): SGHNT, YYREEE (reference sequence). CDR3 nucleotides: TGTGCCAGCAGCTCCCCGGACAGGTCCAGGACCTATGGCTACACCTTC. Amino acids: CASSSPDRSRTYGYTF.